The 13 T cell receptor beta chains below were found in one sample sequenced in a study of T cell responses to AZD1222 COVID-19 vaccine. Repertoires were generated with immunoSEQ multiplex PCR, while TCRdb's copy carries only in-frame clones and drops some. The table lists about 130,000 clones, 88% of them singletons. The starting material was peripheral blood, obtained on day 0 of AZD1222 vaccination. Every receptor here comes from an adult in good health.

This clone came up a few times. The chain couples TRBV7-3 to TRBJ1-6; 7 positions match TRBD1. V was clipped by 5 bases and J by 6 bases; unmatched bases: 4. CDR1 SGHTA and CDR2 FQGTGA come from the germline V gene. The CDR3 extends over 14 amino acids. The CDR3 bases are TGTGCCAGCAGCCCGGGACAGATTAATTCACCCCTCCACTTT. It codes for CASSPGQINSPLHF.

This sequence joins TRBV6-5 and TRBJ2-7; TRBD1 is a possible D gene (6 bases). The V gene's germline CDR1 is MNHEY and CDR2 SVGAGI. Trimming cost V 9 bases and J 5 bases, with 23 bases left between them. The CDR3 sequence is 15 residues long. The CDR3 DNA reads as TGTGCCAGTTCCCCGTCAGGGGCGCTTAGCCACGAGCAGTACTTC. It specifies CASSPSGALSHEQYF.

As for this clone: A much larger clone lies one base from this, so it may be a read error. The chain has TRBV27 and TRBJ1-5, with D tentatively TRBD1 (6 bases). Germline V gene data show CDR1 as MNHEY and CDR2 as SMNVEV (reference sequence). The ends were cut back, 6 bases at V and 5 bases at J, with 11 bases in the middle. The CDR3 totals 13 residues. In DNA, the CDR3 is TGTGCCAGCAGCTCGACAGGACATCAGCCCCAGCATTTT. Its protein is CASSSTGHQPQHF.

V and J are TRBV29-1 and TRBJ2-4; 8 bases line up with TRBD1. This CDR3 has 11 residues. Per germline, CDR1 SQVTM and CDR2 ANQGSEA. The CDR3 protein is CSSRQGNIQYF. In DNA, the CDR3 is TGCAGTTCCAGACAGGGGAACATTCAGTACTTC.

This rearrangement joins TRBV23-1 to TRBJ2-2; TRBD1 agrees at 7 bases. TRBV23-1 is marked as an open reading frame, function uncertain. Trimming at V came to 3 bases and at J to 7 bases, leaving 8 bases not matched to a gene. CDR3 length: 15 residues. The CDR3 DNA reads TGCGCCAGCAGTCAGTACACAGGGGCCGTCGGGGAGCTGTTTTTT. This translates into CASSQYTGAVGELFF.

V gene TRBV5-1 combines with J gene TRBJ2-1; D tentatively fits TRBD1 or TRBD2 (6 bases each). The V end lost 3 bases, the J end lost 6 bases, and 16 bases lay between the germline ends. This CDR3 has 15 residues. The germline CDR1 and CDR2 sequences are SGHRS and YFSETQ. The CDR3 protein is CASSWNGPGANEQFF. The CDR3 bases are TGCGCCAGCAGCTGGAACGGACCGGGGGCCAATGAGCAGTTCTTC.

CDR3 loop: CASSVGANTEAFF. The CDR3 DNA reads TGCGCCAGCAGCGTGGGAGCAAACACTGAAGCTTTCTTT. The chain employs TRBV5-1 and TRBJ1-1; D is unclear. CDR1 and CDR2 from the germline V gene are SGHRS and YFSETQ. V was cut by 4 bases and J by 2 bases, with 9 bases left in between. CDR3 length equals 13 residues.

The chain links TRBV5-4 to TRBJ1-3; D not certain. The CDR3 is made up of 16 amino acids. Germline CDR1 reads SGHNT; CDR2 reads YYREEE (reference sequence). V was clipped by 0 bases and J by 0 bases, with 10 bases between them. CDR3 sequence (DNA): TGTGCCAGCAGCTTGGGGCACATACTCTCTGGAAACACCATATATTTT. Its protein product is CASSLGHILSGNTIYF. Variable domain in full (rest from reference TRBV5-4 and TRBJ1-3): ETGVTQSPTHLIKTRGQQVTLRCSSQSGHNTVSWYQQALGQGPQFIFQYYREEENGRGNFPPRFSGLQFPNYSSELNVNALELDDSALYLCASSLGHILSGNTIYFGEGSWLTVV.

V usage is TRBV5-5 and J usage is TRBJ1-5; possibly TRBD1 for D (5 bases). V was pared by 0 bases and J by 6 bases, with 7 bases between. The germline CDR1 and CDR2 sequences are SGHKS and YYEKEE (reference sequence). This CDR3 is 13 amino acids long. CDR3 DNA: TGTGCCAGCAGCTTGGGGGGGAGTCAGCCCCAGCATTTT. This encodes CASSLGGSQPQHF.

V and J are TRBV10-3 and TRBJ1-2, with 8 bases fitting TRBD1. Germline V gene lookup returns CDR1 ENHRY and CDR2 SYGVKD. The CDR3 has 15 amino acids. J lost 7 bases, V lost 8 bases, and 15 bases had no gene match. The CDR3: CAIGRTGSPLSGYTF. DNA of the CDR3: TGTGCCATCGGGAGGACAGGGTCTCCTCTGAGTGGCTACACCTTC.

The CDR3 reads CASSLDATTGTSNQPQHF. CDR3 nucleotides: TGTGCCAGCAGCTTAGACGCCACTACGGGAACTAGCAATCAGCCCCAGCATTTT. This chain joins TRBV11-2 and TRBJ1-5; no firm D call. Trimming stripped 0 bases from V and 0 bases from J, with 15 bases between. Per germline, CDR1 SGHAT and CDR2 FQNNGV. The length of the CDR3 is 18 residues.

J is TRBJ2-1 and V is TRBV28; 16 bases map to TRBD2. The CDR3 is 17 amino acids. The V gene end was trimmed by 2 bases and the J gene end by 16 bases; junction bases not matched to a gene: 14. Germline V gene data show CDR1 as MDHEN and CDR2 as SYDVKM. CDR3 coding DNA: TGTGCCAGCAGTTTAGGGGCTCTGGGACTAGCGGGGGGGCCCCAATTCTTC. This translates into CASSLGALGLAGGPQFF.

The chain combines TRBV28 with TRBJ2-3; D not certain. The CDR3 loop spans 16 amino acids. V was trimmed by 5 bases and J by 1 base, leaving 16 bases between them. From germline, CDR1 is MDHEN and CDR2 SYDVKM. CDR3 loop: CASSPPGLTGTDTQYF. The CDR3 DNA is TGTGCCAGCAGTCCCCCGGGCCTTACCGGCACAGATACGCAGTATTTT.